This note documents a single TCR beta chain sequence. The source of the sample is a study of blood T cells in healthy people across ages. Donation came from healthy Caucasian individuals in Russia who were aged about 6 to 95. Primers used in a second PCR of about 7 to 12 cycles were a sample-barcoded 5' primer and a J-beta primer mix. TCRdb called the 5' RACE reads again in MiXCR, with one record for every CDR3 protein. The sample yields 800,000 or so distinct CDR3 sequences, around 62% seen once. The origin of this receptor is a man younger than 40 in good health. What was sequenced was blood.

The DNA for the CDR3 is TGTGCCAGCAGCGAAAGCGGGGGGCCGGGGGAGCAGTTCTTC. Translated, it gives CASSESGGPGEQFF. This rearrangement joins TRBV9 to TRBJ2-1; 9 bases fit TRBD2. The CDR3 is made up of 14 amino acids. Trimming at V came to 3 bases and at J to 10 bases, leaving 8 bases not matched to a gene. Germline CDR1 and CDR2: SGDLS and YYNGEE.